The 24 T cell receptor beta chains presented below share a single source sample, sequenced in a study of blood T cell repertoires in COVID-19. Profiling relied on immunoSEQ multiplex PCR, and the TCRdb table lists in-frame clones only, not all of them. Of about 59,000 clones in the sample, 91% were seen once. The sample was peripheral blood. Receptor source: a human donor in a cohort sampled during active COVID-19.

This sequence joins TRBV18 and TRBJ2-1; no clear D gene. Germline CDR1 reads KGHSH; CDR2 reads LQKENI. V was cut by 1 base and J by 6 bases, with 4 bases left in between. The CDR3 is 12 residues long. The CDR3 DNA is TGTGCCAGCTCACCACAGCGCAATGAGCAGTTCTTC. Amino acids: CASSPQRNEQFF. The full variable domain, with the rest looked up from reference TRBV18 and TRBJ2-1, is NAGVMQNPRHLVRRRGQEARLRCSPMKGHSHVYWYRQLPEEGLKFMVYLQKENIIDESGMPKERFSAEFPKEGPSILRIQQVVRGDSAAYFCASSPQRNEQFFGPGTRLTVL.

This clone is a singleton in its sample. The chain carries TRBV9 and TRBJ2-6; no firm D call. The germline CDR1 and CDR2 sequences are SGDLS and YYNGEE. Trimming took 1 base from V and 0 from J, leaving 5 bases between them. The CDR3 spans 15 residues. The CDR3 here is CASSVFSSGANVLTF. The CDR3 coding sequence is TGTGCCAGCAGCGTATTCAGCTCTGGGGCCAACGTCCTGACTTTC.

V usage is TRBV5-1 and J usage is TRBJ1-2, with D unresolved. Germline V gene lookup returns CDR1 SGHRS and CDR2 YFSETQ. Deletions cut 0 bases from V and 0 bases from J, with 9 bases between. The CDR3 totals 15 residues. DNA of the CDR3: TGCGCCAGCAGCTTGGGCCAGATGGCTAACTATGGCTACACCTTC. This codes for CASSLGQMANYGYTF.

This chain uses TRBV6-6 with TRBJ2-3; tentative D call: TRBD1 (6 bases). CDR3 size: 13 residues. Germline lookup yields CDR1 MNHNY and CDR2 SVGAGI (reference sequence). The V gene lost 6 bases and the J gene lost 8 bases, with 15 bases spanning the gap. The CDR3 DNA sequence: TGTGCCAGCAGACAGGGCGCGGTAGGTACGCAGTATTTT. This codes for CASRQGAVGTQYF.

The chain links TRBV30 to TRBJ2-7, with 9 bases matching TRBD1. CDR1 and CDR2 (germline): GTSNPN, SVGIG (reference sequence). The CDR3 totals 15 residues. V was clipped by 1 base and J by 1 base; unmatched bases: 5. The chain's CDR3 is CAWSELTGGSYEQYF. CDR3 nucleotide sequence: TGTGCCTGGAGTGAATTGACAGGGGGATCCTACGAGCAGTACTTC.

Here the CDR3 DNA reads TGTGCCAGCAGCTTTGCCTCACAGGGGGGATACATTCAGTACTTC. This gives the protein CASSFASQGGYIQYF. V usage is TRBV5-4 and J usage is TRBJ2-4; 8 bases map to TRBD1. This CDR3 contains 15 residues. Trimming cost V 2 bases and J 8 bases; bases outside gene matches: 9. Germline V gives CDR1 SGHNT, CDR2 YYREEE (reference sequence).

The rearrangement joins TRBV7-9 to TRBJ2-1; 9 bases are shared with TRBD1. Losses at the gene ends were 5 bases for V and 10 bases for J; bases not matched to a gene: 9. The CDR3 length is 14 residues. Per the germline V gene, CDR1 is SEHNR and CDR2 is FQNEAQ (reference sequence). As DNA, the CDR3 is TGTGCCAGCAGCCCGGTATTGGACAGGGGCGAGCAGTTCTTC. This sequence encodes CASSPVLDRGEQFF.

The J gene is TRBJ1-2, the V gene TRBV3-1 (or the pseudogene TRBV3-2), with TRBD1 matching over 8 bases. This CDR3 comprises 14 residues. With 5 bases clipped from V and 6 bases from J, the junction kept 8 bases outside the gene matches. CDR1 is LGHDT, CDR2 YNNKEL, per germline (reference sequence). As DNA, the CDR3 is TGTGCCAGCAGCAGAATGGACAGGGTGGATGGCTACACCTTC. Amino acid sequence: CASSRMDRVDGYTF.

This clone was observed once. This chain joins TRBV1 and TRBJ1-1; the table gives TRBD1 as D, unverified against the DNA. TRBV1 represents a pseudogene. This CDR3 comprises 14 residues. This CDR3 reads CTSSAGGPNTEAFF. CDR3 DNA sequence: TGCACCAGCAGCGCAGGGGGGCCGAACACTGAAGCTTTCTTT.

J is TRBJ1-5 and V is TRBV29-1, with D perhaps TRBD1 (5 bases). Trimming shortened V by 4 bases and J by 7 bases, and 14 bases separated the two germline ends. Looked up from germline, CDR1 is SQVTM and CDR2 is ANQGSEA. The CDR3 is 13 amino acids. In DNA, the CDR3 is TGCAGCGTTGTGGTAAGGGCAGGGCAGCCCCAGCATTTT. This sequence encodes CSVVVRAGQPQHF.

The rearrangement uses TRBV3-1 (or the pseudogene TRBV3-2) and TRBJ2-2; D unresolved. The CDR3 covers 14 residues. Germline V gene data show CDR1 as LGHDT and CDR2 as YNNKEL (reference sequence). V gave up 1 base and J gave up 5 bases, with 8 bases separating them. The CDR3 DNA is TGTGCCAGCAGCCAAGTGTCTAGGACCGGGGAGCTGTTTTTT. Translated, it gives CASSQVSRTGELFF.

The rearrangement joins TRBV3-1 (or the pseudogene TRBV3-2) to TRBJ2-1; 7 nucleotides line up with TRBD2. The germline CDR1 and CDR2 sequences are LGHDT and YNNKEL (reference sequence). The CDR3 sequence is 15 residues long. V was clipped by 4 bases and J by 3 bases; unmatched bases: 6. DNA for the CDR3: TGTGCCAGCAGCCCACTAGCGACCAACTACAATGAGCAGTTCTTC. This encodes CASSPLATNYNEQFF.

The gene calls are TRBV19 and TRBJ2-3; 7 nucleotides match TRBD1. The length of the CDR3 is 14 residues. Germline-derived CDR1 and CDR2 are LNHDA and SQIVND (reference sequence). Germline trimming cut 9 bases from V and 0 bases from J; bases unmatched to any gene: 6. This CDR3 reads CASGTAASTDTQYF. CDR3 nucleotides: TGTGCCAGCGGGACAGCGGCTAGCACAGATACGCAGTATTTT.

Written as DNA, the CDR3 is TGTGCCAGCAGCCCTAGAGGGCTGTCCTATGGCTACACCTTC. Its protein is CASSPRGLSYGYTF. This rearrangement joins TRBV9 to TRBJ1-2; D remains unclear. Germline V gene data show CDR1 as SGDLS and CDR2 as YYNGEE. V lost 4 bases and J lost 4, with 14 bases in between. The CDR3 has 14 amino acids.

V is TRBV9 and J is TRBJ2-7, with D tentatively TRBD1 (6 bases). Looked up from germline, CDR1 is SGDLS and CDR2 is YYNGEE. This CDR3 region has 15 residues. V dropped 4 bases and J dropped 0 bases, with 14 bases sitting between them. CDR3 in DNA: TGTGCCAGCAGCTCCGACAGGTGGGGCTCCTACGAGCAGTACTTC. Amino acid sequence: CASSSDRWGSYEQYF.

This rearrangement joins TRBV27 to TRBJ2-5, with D tentatively TRBD1 (5 bases). Germline V gives CDR1 MNHEY, CDR2 SMNVEV (reference sequence). The CDR3 is 16 residues long. Trimming removed 5 bases from V and 4 bases from J, with 20 bases in between. The CDR3 reads CASSPMDKGWAETQYF. In nucleotides, the CDR3 is TGTGCCAGCAGTCCAATGGACAAAGGGTGGGCAGAGACCCAGTACTTC.

The chain employs TRBV10-3 and TRBJ2-6, with TRBD1 as a possible D gene (5 bases). The CDR3 is made up of 14 amino acids. The V and J ends lost 9 bases and 0 bases respectively, with 9 bases between them. CDR1 is ENHRY, CDR2 SYGVKD, per germline. The CDR3 DNA reads TGTGCCATACGAGACAGCTCTGGGGCCAACGTCCTGACTTTC. Its protein product is CAIRDSSGANVLTF.

The chain couples TRBV25-1 to TRBJ1-2; D unclear. Looked up from germline, CDR1 is MGHDK and CDR2 is SYGVNS. This CDR3 region has 12 residues. Trimming shortened V by 6 bases and J by 4 bases, and 9 bases separated the two germline ends. The CDR3 DNA reads as TGTGCCAGCAGGGGCATGGCCTATGGCTACACCTTC. Its protein is CASRGMAYGYTF.

This sequence joins TRBV6-6 and TRBJ1-1; 11 positions match TRBD1. The CDR3 is 15 residues long. V lost 4 bases, J lost 1 base, and 2 bases stayed unmatched. From germline, CDR1 is MNHNY and CDR2 SVGAGI (reference sequence). The CDR3 here is CASSWDRGSNTEAFF. CDR3 coding DNA: TGTGCCAGCAGTTGGGACAGGGGGTCGAACACTGAAGCTTTCTTT.

This sequence joins TRBV5-1 and TRBJ2-6, with D maybe TRBD2 (6 bases). V was shortened by 0 bases and J by 2 bases, with 6 bases between the two germline ends. The CDR3 length is 15 residues. CDR1 is SGHRS and CDR2 is YFSETQ in the germline V gene. CDR3 coding DNA: TGCGCCAGCAGCTTGGCGGGGGCTGGGGCCAACGTCCTGACTTTC. Amino acid sequence: CASSLAGAGANVLTF. Supplemented by reference TRBV5-1 and TRBJ2-6, the full variable domain reads KAGVTQTPRYLIKTRGQQVTLSCSPISGHRSVSWYQQTPGQGLQFLFEYFSETQRNKGNFPGRFSGRQFSNSRSEMNVSTLELGDSALYLCASSLAGAGANVLTFGAGSRLTVL.

The CDR3 DNA reads as TGTGCCAGTTCCGGGACTAGCGGGAGCTTAGTTCAGTACTTC. Translating it yields CASSGTSGSLVQYF. The chain employs TRBV11-2 and TRBJ2-4, with TRBD2 matching 14 bases. The CDR3 has 14 residues. The V gene's germline CDR1 is SGHAT and CDR2 FQNNGV. Losses at the gene ends were 9 bases for V and 11 bases for J; bases not matched to a gene: 9.

This chain links TRBV6-1 with TRBJ2-5, with 7 bases identical to TRBD1. The V segment lost 3 bases and the J segment 3 bases; nucleotides outside the gene matches: 7. Germline CDR1 and CDR2: MNHNS and SASEGT. The CDR3 is made up of 15 amino acids. CDR3 loop: CASSDRTGWEETQYF. CDR3 nucleotides: TGTGCCAGCAGTGATCGGACAGGATGGGAAGAGACCCAGTACTTC.

J is TRBJ2-1 and V is TRBV28; 13 positions agree with TRBD2. The ends lost 5 bases at V and 12 bases at J; junction bases unmatched: 16. Germline assignment: CDR1 MDHEN and CDR2 SYDVKM. This CDR3 is 17 amino acids long. The CDR3 DNA reads TGTGCCAGCAGTCCCCCCGGGACTAGCGGGGCCAGTGGGGGGCAGTTCTTC. Translation: CASSPPGTSGASGGQFF.

The chain couples TRBV5-1 to TRBJ2-7; the D gene is possibly TRBD1 (6 bases). Germline loops: CDR1 SGHRS, CDR2 YFSETQ. The CDR3 spans 14 residues. Trimming removed 0 bases at V and 4 bases at J, with 11 bases between. CDR3 sequence: CASSLVARGYEQYF. CDR3 bases: TGCGCCAGCAGCTTGGTGGCCAGGGGATACGAGCAGTACTTC.